A single sample gave rise to the 23 T cell receptor beta chains below, sequenced in a study of CD8+ T cells in alopecia areata. cDNA prepared by RNA extraction and subsequent reverse transcription served as the template for sequencing. Using immunoSEQ multiplex PCR, the repertoire was profiled, and TCRdb retains in-frame clones only, with some absent. The table shows about 200,000 clones, with more than 50% occurring only once. Sequencing was performed on CD8+ T cells sorted from blood. The receptors originated from a human donor in good health.

This clone came up a few times. The rearrangement uses TRBV6-1 and TRBJ2-3; D unclear. V was trimmed by 4 bases and J by 1 base, leaving 18 bases between them. Germline V gene sequence: CDR1 MNHNS, CDR2 SASEGT. CDR3 length: 17 amino acids. The CDR3 sequence is CASSVASNRPGTDTQYF. The DNA of the CDR3 is TGTGCCAGCAGTGTCGCCAGTAATCGCCCAGGCACAGATACGCAGTATTTT.

This clone turned up a few times. J is TRBJ1-1 and V is TRBV5-6, with D unclear. Trimming removed 4 bases from V and 0 bases from J, with 10 bases in between. The CDR3 length is 14 residues. Germline loops: CDR1 SGHDT, CDR2 YYEEEE. CDR3 in amino acids: CASSPGVVNTEAFF. The CDR3 DNA reads TGTGCCAGCAGCCCCGGGGTCGTGAACACTGAAGCTTTCTTT. Full variable domain (outside the CDR3, taken from reference TRBV5-6 and TRBJ1-1): DAGVTQSPTHLIKTRGQQVTLRCSPKSGHDTVSWYQQALGQGPQFIFQYYEEEERQRGNFPDRFSGHQFPNYSSELNVNALLLGDSALYLCASSPGVVNTEAFFGQGTRLTVV.

The rearrangement uses TRBV2 and TRBJ2-7; TRBD1 is a possible D gene (5 bases). V was shortened by 2 bases and J by 1 base, with 6 bases between the two germline ends. Germline V CDR1 and CDR2: SNHLY, FYNNEI. CDR3 length equals 13 residues. CDR3 bases: TGTGCCAGCAGTGAAAAGGGGTCCTACGAGCAGTACTTC. Protein: CASSEKGSYEQYF.

The chain has TRBV23-1 and TRBJ2-7; D ambiguous. TRBV23-1 is reported as an ORF; its role is uncertain. The CDR3 has 11 residues. Trimming removed 3 bases at V and 3 bases at J, with 3 bases between. CDR3 sequence: CASSQYYEQYF. For the CDR3, the DNA is TGCGCCAGCAGTCAGTACTACGAGCAGTACTTC.

This chain connects TRBV10-3 to TRBJ2-7, with 10 bases matching TRBD1. Germline assignment: CDR1 ENHRY and CDR2 SYGVKD. The CDR3 has 15 amino acids. Unmatched junction bases numbered 7, after V lost 4 bases and J lost 4 bases. Here the CDR3 DNA reads TGTGCCATCAGTGTTGGGACAGGGGAAAGGTACGAGCAGTACTTC. It specifies CAISVGTGERYEQYF.

The chain links TRBV29-1 to TRBJ1-2; D not resolved. CDR1 SQVTM and CDR2 ANQGSEA come from the germline V gene. The CDR3 is 14 amino acids. V shed 7 bases and J shed 5 bases, with 20 bases lying between them. CDR3 loop: CSAPFPLGPYGYTF. The CDR3 DNA reads as TGCAGCGCCCCCTTCCCCCTCGGCCCTTATGGCTACACCTTC.

This chain links TRBV5-6 with TRBJ1-5, with D unclear. The germline V gene encodes CDR1 SGHDT and CDR2 YYEEEE. The CDR3 spans 12 residues. Trimming took off 3 bases at V and 6 bases at J, with 7 bases between the two ends. CDR3 in DNA: TGTGCCAGCAGCTCGGCCTTTCAGCCCCAGCATTTT. As protein: CASSSAFQPQHF.

Only a few counts were recorded for this clone. The V and J genes are TRBV7-9 and TRBJ1-5; D unresolved. This CDR3 contains 14 residues. Germline V CDR1 and CDR2: SEHNR, FQNEAQ (reference sequence). V dropped 1 base and J dropped 6 bases, with 10 bases sitting between them. The chain's CDR3 is CASSLDNAGQPQHF. The CDR3 nucleotides are TGTGCCAGCAGCTTAGACAACGCGGGTCAGCCCCAGCATTTT.

The V and J genes are TRBV29-1 and TRBJ2-2; D is undetermined. Looked up from germline, CDR1 is SQVTM and CDR2 is ANQGSEA. Trimming pared 4 bases from V and 7 bases from J, leaving 10 bases between. This CDR3 has 12 amino acids. This CDR3 is CSVVEENGELFF. Here the CDR3 DNA reads TGCAGCGTTGTAGAGGAGAACGGGGAGCTGTTTTTT.

V and J are TRBV25-1 and TRBJ2-7, with D perhaps matching TRBD1 or TRBD2 (5 bases each). Looked up from germline, CDR1 is MGHDK and CDR2 is SYGVNS. This CDR3 has 13 residues. V was clipped by 4 bases and J by 7 bases, with 14 bases between them. CDR3 residues: CASSGGSFGEQYF. CDR3 nucleotides: TGTGCCAGCAGTGGGGGGTCTTTTGGGGAGCAGTACTTC.

The chain recombines TRBV30 with TRBJ1-2, with D tentatively TRBD1 (6 bases). Germline CDR1 reads GTSNPN; CDR2 reads SVGIG (reference sequence). The CDR3 has 13 residues. V lost 7 bases and J 2 bases, leaving 14 bases between the germline ends. The CDR3 sequence is CASTGTQNYGYTF. CDR3 bases: TGTGCCTCTACCGGGACACAGAACTATGGCTACACCTTC.

Worth noting for this clone: The sample has other DNA sequences that encode this CDR3 too. This chain links TRBV30 with TRBJ2-7; tentatively, D is TRBD2 (6 bases). V was pared by 8 bases and J by 3 bases, with 23 bases between. The CDR3 has 15 amino acids. In germline, CDR1 is GTSNPN, CDR2 SVGIG (reference sequence). Here the CDR3 reads CAHQEGQGGDYEQYF. In DNA form, the CDR3 reads TGTGCCCACCAAGAGGGGCAGGGAGGAGACTACGAGCAGTACTTC.

This clone came up once. The chain combines TRBV4-1 with TRBJ1-5, with D perhaps TRBD1 (5 bases). Germline V CDR1 and CDR2: MGHRA, YSYEKL. The CDR3 extends over 15 amino acids. The V and J ends lost 0 bases and 7 bases respectively, with 13 bases between them. The CDR3 DNA reads as TGCGCCAGCAGCCAAGAAGACGGGGGAGGGCAGCCCCAGCATTTT. Translation: CASSQEDGGGQPQHF.

This clone appeared many times. V is TRBV5-1 and J is TRBJ1-4; possibly TRBD1 for D (5 bases). Trimming removed 2 bases at V and 3 bases at J, with 14 bases between. This CDR3 is built from 16 residues. CDR1 is SGHRS, CDR2 YFSETQ, per germline. In nucleotides, the CDR3 is TGCGCCAGCAGCTTAATTGGCGGGGGTGCTAATGAAAAACTGTTTTTT. This translates into CASSLIGGGANEKLFF. The full variable domain, its missing parts supplied by reference TRBV5-1 and TRBJ1-4, is KAGVTQTPRYLIKTRGQQVTLSCSPISGHRSVSWYQQTPGQGLQFLFEYFSETQRNKGNFPGRFSGRQFSNSRSEMNVSTLELGDSALYLCASSLIGGGANEKLFFGSGTQLSVL.

The chain combines TRBV21-1 with TRBJ2-5; the table gives TRBD1 as D, unverified against the DNA. TRBV21-1 is a known pseudogene. The CDR3 has 14 amino acids. The DNA of the CDR3 is TGTGCCAGCAGCCGTTCCGACAGATCAGAGACCCAGTACTTC. Translating it yields CASSRSDRSETQYF.

This chain uses TRBV2 with TRBJ2-1; TRBD1 matches at 9 bases. Trimming at V came to 7 bases and at J to 5 bases, leaving 6 bases not matched to a gene. The CDR3 sequence is 14 residues long. CDR1 SNHLY and CDR2 FYNNEI come from the germline V gene. Here the CDR3 reads CASTLDRGHNEQFF. The CDR3 DNA is TGTGCCAGCACACTGGACAGGGGACACAATGAGCAGTTCTTC.

This chain uses TRBV9 with TRBJ2-3; D may match TRBD1 or TRBD2 (5 bases each). V was cut by 3 bases and J by 5 bases, with 10 bases left in between. The CDR3 covers 13 residues. Germline CDR1 and CDR2: SGDLS and YYNGEE. The DNA of the CDR3 is TGTGCCAGCAGCGGAGGGGTGGTAGATACGCAGTATTTT. Translated: CASSGGVVDTQYF.

The CDR3 DNA reads TGTGCTAGTGGTTCGCCCGACAGAAAATACGAGCAGTACTTC. As protein: CASGSPDRKYEQYF. The rearrangement joins TRBV12-5 to TRBJ2-7, with D possibly matching TRBD1 (5 bases). CDR1 LGHNT and CDR2 FRNRAP come from the germline V gene. The CDR3 loop spans 14 amino acids. The V end was cut by 4 bases, the J end by 4 bases, with 14 bases between.

The chain is built from TRBV27 and TRBJ2-7, with D possibly being TRBD1 (7 bases). Germline loops: CDR1 MNHEY, CDR2 SMNVEV (reference sequence). Trimming took off 2 bases at V and 3 bases at J, with 17 bases between the two ends. The CDR3 is 16 amino acids. The CDR3 bases are TGTGCCAGCAGTTTAGCCGGGGCAGGGGGGAGCTACGAGCAGTACTTC. Translated: CASSLAGAGGSYEQYF.

The chain employs TRBV4-1 and TRBJ2-7, with 7 bases that match TRBD1. V trimming: 4 bases; J trimming: 5 bases; junction bases outside the gene matches: 11. Germline V gives CDR1 MGHRA, CDR2 YSYEKL. CDR3 length: 15 residues. CDR3 sequence reads: CASSRVVTGLNEQYF. For the CDR3, the DNA is TGCGCCAGCAGCCGGGTTGTGACAGGGCTCAACGAGCAGTACTTC.

This clone has just a few counts. V and J are TRBV11-2 and TRBJ2-1; D is possibly TRBD2 (5 bases). Germline V CDR1 and CDR2: SGHAT, FQNNGV. This CDR3 region has 12 residues. V was clipped by 4 bases and J by 8 bases, with 9 bases between them. The CDR3 reads CASSWSGDEQFF. CDR3 DNA sequence: TGTGCCAGCAGCTGGTCCGGGGATGAGCAGTTCTTC.

The chain recombines TRBV29-1 with TRBJ2-3; D uncertain. Looked up from germline, CDR1 is SQVTM and CDR2 is ANQGSEA. V lost 6 bases to trimming and J lost 2 bases, with 9 bases between them. The CDR3 consists of 12 residues. The CDR3 is CSVLPATDTQYF. The DNA of the CDR3 is TGCAGCGTCTTACCGGCCACAGATACGCAGTATTTT.

V gene TRBV25-1 combines with J gene TRBJ1-2; D remains unclear. This CDR3 region has 13 residues. Germline CDR1 MGHDK, CDR2 SYGVNS. V was clipped by 3 bases and J by 4 bases, with 9 bases between them. The CDR3 sequence is CASSDVGFYGYTF. The CDR3, as DNA: TGTGCCAGCAGTGACGTCGGTTTCTATGGCTACACCTTC.